This TCR beta chain was sequenced during a study of T-cell reconstitution after alpha-beta-depleted transplantation in children (dated by TCRdb to the mid-2010s). Regarding the research as a whole: Using TCR repertoire profiling, the study followed T-cell immune reconstitution in a quantitative way in children after TCRalphabeta/CD19-depleted allogeneic hematopoietic cell transplantation. Here is what the overall study found, with its caveats: Hyperexpanded clone frequencies declined over subsequent months; after one year, T-cell counts and TCRbeta diversity were mostly attributed to newly produced T cells. About two months after transplant, the apparently early recovery of alphabetaT-cell counts reportedly depended on just several hundred clones that had expanded rapidly and came from non-depleted graft cells. In some patients, high TCRbeta diversity at day 60 was attributed to recipient T cells and intrathymic progenitors that had survived conditioning.

Read against the paper, the sample's time point label means: day 60 (about 2 months) after transplantation. The meaning of the sample's treatment or condition label: allogeneic hematopoietic cell transplantation with graft depleted of TCRalphabeta T cells and CD19 B cells. The children who served as transplant recipients had been given grafts of TCRalphabeta/CD19-depleted allogeneic hematopoietic cells. Library method: PCR. For sequencing, an Illumina HiSeq 2500 was employed. Molecular barcoding was employed in the preparation of TCR libraries, with unique molecular identifiers being used to normalize TCRbeta repertoire quantification. TCRdb redid the processing of the public reads, applying fastp at Q25 and MiXCR, and retained in-frame beta chains. Each entry merges the rows of one CDR3 protein and shows their most common DNA and genes. Recorded for this sample are approximately 97,000 distinct CDR3 sequences; around 6.1% of them occurred a single time. The ten biggest clones cover 5.5% to 7% of the sample.

In its sample, this clonotype was seen many times. Its target antigen remains unknown. Base qualities were left out, and no much larger clone turns up one base away. The CDR3 holds 16 amino acids from the cysteine to the phenylalanine. Solely the CDR3 DNA is kept, with 48 bases framed from the first base. V is clipped by 5 bases and J by 2 bases, and the sequence between their germline boundaries is 13 bases long. The chain is encoded by TRBV12-3 or TRBV12-4 joined to TRBJ2-6; the D region is possibly TRBD1 or TRBD2, each matching across 5 bases. The clonotype originates from a female patient aged 2-10 years who had a stem cell transplant for Fanconi anemia, so the T cells may come from the graft donor. The sample was PBMCs, mostly from graft donor cells, taken 60 days after TCRalphabeta/CD19-depleted stem cell transplant. The DNA is as follows: TGTGCCAGCAGTATGGGGGAAGGGACTGGGGCCAACGTCCTGACTTTC. Translation gives CASSMGEGTGANVLTF.